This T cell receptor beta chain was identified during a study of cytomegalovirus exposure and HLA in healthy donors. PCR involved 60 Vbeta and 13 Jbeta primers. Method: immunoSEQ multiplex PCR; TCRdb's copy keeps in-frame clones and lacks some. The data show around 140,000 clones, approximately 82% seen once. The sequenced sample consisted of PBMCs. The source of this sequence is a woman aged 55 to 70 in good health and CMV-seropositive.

Here the CDR3 DNA reads TGTGCCACCCAGATAAGCGGGAGGGTCCCAGATACGCAGTATTTT. Protein product: CATQISGRVPDTQYF. The genes are TRBV21-1 and TRBJ2-3; TRBD2 is the table's D call, not checked against the DNA. TRBV21-1 is assigned pseudogene status. This CDR3 has 15 amino acids.